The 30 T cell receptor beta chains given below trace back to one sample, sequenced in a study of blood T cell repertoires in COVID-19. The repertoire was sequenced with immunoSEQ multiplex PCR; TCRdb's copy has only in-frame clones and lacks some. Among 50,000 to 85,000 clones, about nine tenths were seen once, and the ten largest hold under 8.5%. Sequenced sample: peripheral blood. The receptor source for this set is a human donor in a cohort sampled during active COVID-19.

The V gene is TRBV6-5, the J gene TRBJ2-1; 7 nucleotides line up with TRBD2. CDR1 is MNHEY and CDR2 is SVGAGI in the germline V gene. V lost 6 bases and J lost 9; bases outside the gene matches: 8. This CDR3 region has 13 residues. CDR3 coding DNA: TGTGCCAGCAGGGCTTCGGGGGAGGGTGAGCAGTTCTTC. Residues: CASRASGEGEQFF.

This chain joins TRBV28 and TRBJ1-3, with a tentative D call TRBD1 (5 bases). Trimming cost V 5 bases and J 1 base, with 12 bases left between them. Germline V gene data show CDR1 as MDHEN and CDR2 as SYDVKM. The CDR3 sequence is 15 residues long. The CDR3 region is CASSPWGDSGNTIYF. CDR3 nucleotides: TGTGCCAGCAGTCCATGGGGGGATTCTGGAAACACCATATATTTT.

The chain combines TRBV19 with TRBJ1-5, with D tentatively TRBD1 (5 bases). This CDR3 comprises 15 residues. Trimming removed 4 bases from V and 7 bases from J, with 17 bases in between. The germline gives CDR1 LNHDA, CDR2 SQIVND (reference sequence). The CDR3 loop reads CASSTPSQGGQPQHF. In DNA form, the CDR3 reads TGTGCCAGTAGTACTCCTTCTCAGGGCGGCCAGCCCCAGCATTTT.

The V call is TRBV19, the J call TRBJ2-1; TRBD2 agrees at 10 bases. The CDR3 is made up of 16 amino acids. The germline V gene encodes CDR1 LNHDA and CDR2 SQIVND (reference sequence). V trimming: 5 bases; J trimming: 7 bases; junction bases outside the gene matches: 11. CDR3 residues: CASSEAAGGPGNEQFF. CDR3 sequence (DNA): TGTGCCAGTAGTGAAGCAGCGGGAGGGCCGGGGAATGAGCAGTTCTTC.

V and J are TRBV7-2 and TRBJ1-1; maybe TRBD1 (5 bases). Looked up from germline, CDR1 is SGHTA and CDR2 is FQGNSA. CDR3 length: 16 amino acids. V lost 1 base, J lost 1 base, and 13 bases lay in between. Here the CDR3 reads CASSLDGRGRNTEAFF. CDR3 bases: TGTGCCAGCAGCTTAGACGGTCGGGGGAGGAACACTGAAGCTTTCTTT.

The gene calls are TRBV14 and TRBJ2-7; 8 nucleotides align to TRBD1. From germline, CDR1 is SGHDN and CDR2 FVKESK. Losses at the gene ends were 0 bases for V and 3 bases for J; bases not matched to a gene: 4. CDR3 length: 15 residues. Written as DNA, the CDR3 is TGTGCCAGCAGCCAAGATATAGGGACAGGCTACGAGCAGTACTTC. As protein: CASSQDIGTGYEQYF. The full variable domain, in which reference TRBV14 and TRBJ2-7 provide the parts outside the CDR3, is EAGVTQFPSHSVIEKGQTVTLRCDPISGHDNLYWYRRVMGKEIKFLLHFVKESKQDESGMPNNRFLAERTGGTYSTLKVQPAELEDSGVYFCASSQDIGTGYEQYFGPGTRLTVT.

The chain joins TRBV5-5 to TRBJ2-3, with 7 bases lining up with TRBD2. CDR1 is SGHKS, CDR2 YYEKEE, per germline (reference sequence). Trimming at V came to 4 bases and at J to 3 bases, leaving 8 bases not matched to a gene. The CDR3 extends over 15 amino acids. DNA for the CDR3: TGTGCCAGCAGCCCGCCTAGCGGTGGGACAGATACGCAGTATTTT. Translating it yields CASSPPSGGTDTQYF.

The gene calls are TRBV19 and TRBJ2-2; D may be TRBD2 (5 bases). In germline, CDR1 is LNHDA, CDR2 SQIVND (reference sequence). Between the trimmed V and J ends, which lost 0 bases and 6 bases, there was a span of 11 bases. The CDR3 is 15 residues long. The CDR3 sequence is CASSIDPRDPGELFF. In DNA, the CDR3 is TGTGCCAGTAGTATAGATCCGAGGGATCCCGGGGAGCTGTTTTTT.

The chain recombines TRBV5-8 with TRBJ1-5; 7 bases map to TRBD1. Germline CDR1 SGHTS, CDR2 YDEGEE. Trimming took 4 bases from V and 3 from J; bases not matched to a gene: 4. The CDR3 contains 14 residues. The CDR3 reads CASSGDSSNQPQHF. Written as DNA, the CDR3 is TGTGCCAGCAGCGGGGACAGTTCCAATCAGCCCCAGCATTTT.

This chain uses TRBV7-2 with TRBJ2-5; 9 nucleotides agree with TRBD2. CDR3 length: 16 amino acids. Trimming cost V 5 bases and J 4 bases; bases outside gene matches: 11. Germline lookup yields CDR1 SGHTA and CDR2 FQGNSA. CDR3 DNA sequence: TGTGCCAGCAGCCTTTTTGCGGGGGGGCGTCGAGAGACCCAGTACTTC. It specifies CASSLFAGGRRETQYF. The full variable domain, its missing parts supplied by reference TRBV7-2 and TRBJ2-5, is GAGVSQSPSNKVTEKGKDVELRCDPISGHTALYWYRQSLGQGLEFLIYFQGNSAPDKSGLPSDRFSAERTGGSVSTLTIQRTQQEDSAVYLCASSLFAGGRRETQYFGPGTRLLVL.

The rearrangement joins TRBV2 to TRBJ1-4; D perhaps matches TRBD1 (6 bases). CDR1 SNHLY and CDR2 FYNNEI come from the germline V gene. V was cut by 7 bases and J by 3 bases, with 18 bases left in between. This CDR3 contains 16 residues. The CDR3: CASTRSTGQSNEKLFF. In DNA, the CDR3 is TGTGCCAGCACCAGATCGACAGGACAATCTAATGAAAAACTGTTTTTT.

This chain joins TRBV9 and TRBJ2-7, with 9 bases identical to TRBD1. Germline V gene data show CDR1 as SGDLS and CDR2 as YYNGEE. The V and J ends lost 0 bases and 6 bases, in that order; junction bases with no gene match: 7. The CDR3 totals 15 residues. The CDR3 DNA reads TGTGCCAGCAGCGTAGGCGACAGGGGGTCGTTCGAGCAGTACTTC. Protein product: CASSVGDRGSFEQYF.

CDR3 sequence (DNA): TGTGCCACCAGCAGAGGCGGAGGGAACATTCAGTACTTC. It specifies CATSRGGGNIQYF. This sequence joins TRBV15 and TRBJ2-4; perhaps TRBD2 as D (6 bases). Germline V gives CDR1 LNHNV, CDR2 YYDKDF (reference sequence). Trimming left V 1 base short and J 7 bases short, with 8 bases between. This CDR3 spans 13 amino acids.

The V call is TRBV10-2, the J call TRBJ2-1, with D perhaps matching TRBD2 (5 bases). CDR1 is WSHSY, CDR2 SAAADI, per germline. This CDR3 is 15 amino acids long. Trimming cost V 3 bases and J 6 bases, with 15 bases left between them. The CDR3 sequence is CASSELRVSVNEQFF. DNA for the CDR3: TGCGCCAGCAGTGAACTGAGGGTTTCGGTCAATGAGCAGTTCTTC.

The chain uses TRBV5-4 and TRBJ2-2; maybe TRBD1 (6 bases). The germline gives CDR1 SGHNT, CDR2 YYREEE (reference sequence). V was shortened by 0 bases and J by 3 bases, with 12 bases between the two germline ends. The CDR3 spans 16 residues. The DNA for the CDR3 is TGTGCCAGCAGCTTGGGGGCAGGGGAAGACACCGGGGAGCTGTTTTTT. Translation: CASSLGAGEDTGELFF.

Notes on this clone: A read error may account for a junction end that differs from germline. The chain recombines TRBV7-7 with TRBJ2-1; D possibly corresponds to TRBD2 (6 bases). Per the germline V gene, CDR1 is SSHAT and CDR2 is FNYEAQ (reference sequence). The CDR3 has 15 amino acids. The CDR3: CASSSGGERNNEQFF. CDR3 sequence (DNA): TGTGCTAGCAGCTCGGGCGGGGAGAGGAACAATGAGCAGTTCTTC.

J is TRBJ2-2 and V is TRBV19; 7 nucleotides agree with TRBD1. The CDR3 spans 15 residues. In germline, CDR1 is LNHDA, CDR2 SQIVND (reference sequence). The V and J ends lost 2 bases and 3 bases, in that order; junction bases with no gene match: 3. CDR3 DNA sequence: TGTGCCAGTAGTATAACCGGGACAGACACCGGGGAGCTGTTTTTT. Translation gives CASSITGTDTGELFF.

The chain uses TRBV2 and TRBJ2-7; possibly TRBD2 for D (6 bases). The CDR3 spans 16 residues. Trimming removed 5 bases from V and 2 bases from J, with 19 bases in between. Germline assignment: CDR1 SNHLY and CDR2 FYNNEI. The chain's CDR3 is CASSFLAGTLPYEQYF. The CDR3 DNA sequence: TGTGCCAGCAGTTTCTTAGCCGGGACTTTACCCTACGAGCAGTACTTC. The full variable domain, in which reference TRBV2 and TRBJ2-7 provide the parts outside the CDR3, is EPEVTQTPSHQVTQMGQEVILRCVPISNHLYFYWYRQILGQKVEFLVSFYNNEISEKSEIFDDQFSVERPDGSNFTLKIRSTKLEDSAMYFCASSFLAGTLPYEQYFGPGTRLTVT.

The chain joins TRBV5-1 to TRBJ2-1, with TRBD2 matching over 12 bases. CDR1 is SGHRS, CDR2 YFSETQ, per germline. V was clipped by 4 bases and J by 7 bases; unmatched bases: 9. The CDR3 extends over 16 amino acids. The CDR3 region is CASSAPTTSGSNEQFF. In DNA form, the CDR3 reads TGCGCCAGCAGCGCGCCTACGACTAGCGGGAGTAATGAGCAGTTCTTC.

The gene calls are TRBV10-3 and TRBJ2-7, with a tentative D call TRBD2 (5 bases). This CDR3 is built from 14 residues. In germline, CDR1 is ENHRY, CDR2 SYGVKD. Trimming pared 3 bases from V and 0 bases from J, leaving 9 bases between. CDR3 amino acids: CAISEGRTSYEQYF. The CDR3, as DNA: TGTGCCATCAGTGAAGGGAGAACCTCCTACGAGCAGTACTTC.

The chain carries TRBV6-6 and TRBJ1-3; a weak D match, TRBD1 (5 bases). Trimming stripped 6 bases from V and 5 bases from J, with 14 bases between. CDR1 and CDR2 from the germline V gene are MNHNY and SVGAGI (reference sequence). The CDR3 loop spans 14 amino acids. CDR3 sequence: CASSQTAERNTIYF. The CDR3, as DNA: TGTGCCAGCAGCCAGACAGCCGAGCGAAACACCATATATTTT.

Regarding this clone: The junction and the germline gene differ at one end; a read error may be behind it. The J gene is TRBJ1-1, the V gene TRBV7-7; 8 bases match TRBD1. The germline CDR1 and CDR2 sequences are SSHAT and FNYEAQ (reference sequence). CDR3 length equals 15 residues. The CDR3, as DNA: TGTGCTAGCAGCACCCATACAGGGGGGAACACTGAAGCTTTCTTT. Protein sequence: CASSTHTGGNTEAFF.

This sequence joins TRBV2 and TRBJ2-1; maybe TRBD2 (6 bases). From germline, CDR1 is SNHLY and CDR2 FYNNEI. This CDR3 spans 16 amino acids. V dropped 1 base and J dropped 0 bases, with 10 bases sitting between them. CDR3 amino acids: CASSEESSASYNEQFF. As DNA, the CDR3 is TGTGCCAGCAGTGAAGAGTCTAGCGCCTCCTACAATGAGCAGTTCTTC.

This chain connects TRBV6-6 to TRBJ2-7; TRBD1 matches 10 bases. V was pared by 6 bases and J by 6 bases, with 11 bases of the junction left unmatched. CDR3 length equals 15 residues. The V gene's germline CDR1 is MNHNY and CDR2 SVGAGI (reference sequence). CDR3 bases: TGTGCCAGCAGCTACACCGGGACAGGGGATGTCGAGCAGTACTTC. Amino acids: CASSYTGTGDVEQYF.

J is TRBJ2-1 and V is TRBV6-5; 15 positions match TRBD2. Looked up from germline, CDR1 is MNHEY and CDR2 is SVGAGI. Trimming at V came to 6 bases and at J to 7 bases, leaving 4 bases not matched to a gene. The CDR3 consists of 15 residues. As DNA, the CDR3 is TGTGCCAGCAGCCGGACTAGCGGGGGGGTAAATGAGCAGTTCTTC. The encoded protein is CASSRTSGGVNEQFF.

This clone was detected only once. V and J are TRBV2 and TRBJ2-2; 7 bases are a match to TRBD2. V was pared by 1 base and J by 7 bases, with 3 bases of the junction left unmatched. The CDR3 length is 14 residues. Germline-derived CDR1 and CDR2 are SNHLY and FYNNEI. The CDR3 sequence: CASSEGTRFGELFF. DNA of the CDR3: TGTGCCAGCAGTGAAGGGACTAGATTCGGGGAGCTGTTTTTT.

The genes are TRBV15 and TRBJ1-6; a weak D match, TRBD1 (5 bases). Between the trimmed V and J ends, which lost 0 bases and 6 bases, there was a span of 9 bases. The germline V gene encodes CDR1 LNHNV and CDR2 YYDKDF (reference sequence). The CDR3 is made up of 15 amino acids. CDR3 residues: CATSRDGTSNSPLHF. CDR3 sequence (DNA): TGTGCCACCAGCAGAGATGGGACTTCTAATTCACCCCTCCACTTT.

The CDR3, as DNA: TGCGCCAGCAGCCCCACCAGGGACGAGCAGTACTTC. The encoded protein is CASSPTRDEQYF. The genes are TRBV5-1 and TRBJ2-7, with D maybe TRBD1 (5 bases). Trimming pared 4 bases from V and 5 bases from J, leaving 10 bases between. CDR1 SGHRS and CDR2 YFSETQ come from the germline V gene. The CDR3 covers 12 residues.

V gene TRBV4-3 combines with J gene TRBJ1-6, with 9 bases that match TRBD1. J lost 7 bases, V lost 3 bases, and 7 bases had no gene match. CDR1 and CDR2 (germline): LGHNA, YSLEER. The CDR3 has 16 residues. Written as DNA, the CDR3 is TGCGCCAGCAGCCAGTTTTCCGGGACAGGGAATTCACCCCTCCACTTT. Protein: CASSQFSGTGNSPLHF.

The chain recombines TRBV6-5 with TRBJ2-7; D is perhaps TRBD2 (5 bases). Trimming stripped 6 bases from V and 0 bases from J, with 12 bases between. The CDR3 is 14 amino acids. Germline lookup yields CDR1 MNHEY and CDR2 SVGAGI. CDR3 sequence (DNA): TGTGCCAGCAGGCCGCAAGGACTCTCCTACGAGCAGTACTTC. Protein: CASRPQGLSYEQYF.